One sample yielded the 23 T cell receptor beta chains listed below, sequenced in a study of blood T cell repertoires in COVID-19. Sequencing used immunoSEQ multiplex PCR; TCRdb keeps in-frame clones, though not all of them. In the table there are approximately 250,000 clones, almost 85% of which are singletons. Material: peripheral blood. The receptor set was obtained from a man aged 50-59 years with acute or convalescent COVID-19.

The CDR3 region is CASSVGLAGGAGTGELFF. The CDR3 bases are TGCGCCAGCAGCGTAGGACTAGCGGGGGGTGCTGGTACCGGGGAGCTGTTTTTT. The chain carries TRBV5-1 and TRBJ2-2, with 14 nucleotides matching TRBD2. The CDR3 has 18 amino acids. The germline CDR1 and CDR2 sequences are SGHRS and YFSETQ. J gave up 5 bases and V 4 bases, and 10 bases lay outside the gene matches. Looking up the rest from reference TRBV5-1 and TRBJ2-2 gives the full variable domain: KAGVTQTPRYLIKTRGQQVTLSCSPISGHRSVSWYQQTPGQGLQFLFEYFSETQRNKGNFPGRFSGRQFSNSRSEMNVSTLELGDSALYLCASSVGLAGGAGTGELFFGEGSRLTVL.

This chain uses TRBV7-8 with TRBJ1-3; the match to TRBD1 covers 7 bases. V was pared by 5 bases and J by 0 bases, with 13 bases of the junction left unmatched. The CDR3 spans 18 residues. Germline V gene sequence: CDR1 SGHVS, CDR2 FQNEAQ. The CDR3 region is CASSDLLQGTGSGNTIYF. The CDR3 bases are TGTGCCAGCAGCGACCTACTACAGGGGACCGGCTCTGGAAACACCATATATTTT.

The chain has TRBV4-1 and TRBJ2-5; D possibly corresponds to TRBD2 (5 bases). The CDR3 sequence is 15 residues long. The V gene lost 2 bases and the J gene lost 7 bases, with 17 bases spanning the gap. The germline CDR1 and CDR2 sequences are MGHRA and YSYEKL. The CDR3: CASSQFELLRGTQYF. In nucleotides, the CDR3 is TGCGCCAGCAGCCAATTTGAACTCCTCCGGGGGACCCAGTACTTC.

The chain recombines TRBV4-1 with TRBJ1-2; no reliable D call. The V end lost 0 bases, the J end lost 4 bases, and 21 bases lay between the germline ends. The CDR3 has 18 residues. Looked up from germline, CDR1 is MGHRA and CDR2 is YSYEKL. The CDR3 sequence is CASSQDPSRSGVGYGYTF. The CDR3 region has the DNA TGCGCCAGCAGCCAAGATCCCAGCAGGAGCGGTGTAGGCTATGGCTACACCTTC.

The chain couples TRBV29-1 to TRBJ1-2, with 7 bases fitting TRBD1. The CDR3 has 16 amino acids. V shed 0 bases, J shed 7 bases, and the junction held 14 bases outside the gene matches. CDR1 and CDR2 from the germline V gene are SQVTM and ANQGSEA. The CDR3 sequence is CSVEDQPRDRVRGYTF. CDR3 bases: TGCAGCGTTGAAGATCAGCCCCGGGACAGAGTGCGTGGCTACACCTTC. Combining the CDR3 with reference TRBV29-1 and TRBJ1-2 gives the whole variable domain SAVISQKPSRDICQRGTSLTIQCQVDSQVTMMFWYRQQPGQSLTLIATANQGSEATYESGFVIDKFPISRPNLTFSTLTVSNMSPEDSSIYLCSVEDQPRDRVRGYTFGSGTRLTVV.

The genes are TRBV28 and TRBJ2-3; TRBD2 aligns across 8 bases. CDR1 and CDR2 from the germline V gene are MDHEN and SYDVKM. J lost 3 bases, V lost 5 bases, and 7 bases had no gene match. This CDR3 is built from 15 residues. CDR3 residues: CASSPQLAGTDTQYF. Here the CDR3 DNA reads TGTGCCAGCAGTCCCCAGCTAGCGGGTACAGATACGCAGTATTTT.

The chain employs TRBV6-4 and TRBJ2-3; TRBD2 might be the D (5 bases). Germline CDR1 reads MRHNA; CDR2 reads SNTAGT. The CDR3 loop spans 13 amino acids. The germline V and J ends were trimmed by 4 bases and 6 bases, with 11 bases remaining between them. CDR3 region: CASSATRGDTQYF. CDR3 DNA sequence: TGTGCCAGCAGTGCGACCCGAGGGGATACGCAGTATTTT.

J is TRBJ1-4 and V is TRBV15; TRBD1 matches 11 bases. The germline V gene has CDR1 LNHNV and CDR2 YYDKDF (reference sequence). The CDR3 extends over 15 amino acids. Trimming removed 5 bases from V and 6 bases from J; junction bases left unmatched: 5. The CDR3: CATSGGQGAYEKLFF. As DNA, the CDR3 is TGTGCCACCAGCGGAGGACAGGGGGCTTATGAAAAACTGTTTTTT.

The chain carries TRBV6-6 and TRBJ2-2; 12 bases agree with TRBD1. V gave up 7 bases and J gave up 9 bases; unmatched junction bases: 6. Germline loops: CDR1 MNHNY, CDR2 SVGAGI (reference sequence). The CDR3 sequence is 14 residues long. The CDR3 DNA sequence: TGTGCCAGCACCCCGGGACAGGGGGCATGGGAGCTGTTTTTT. Residues: CASTPGQGAWELFF.

The CDR3 sequence is CASSRDRGSYEQYF. The DNA for the CDR3 is TGCGCCAGCAGCCGGGACAGGGGTTCCTACGAGCAGTACTTC. The chain has TRBV10-2 and TRBJ2-7; 10 bases match TRBD1. CDR1 and CDR2 from the germline V gene are WSHSY and SAAADI. CDR3 length: 14 residues. V lost 6 bases and J lost 1; bases outside the gene matches: 3.

This clone occurred a few times. This rearrangement joins TRBV10-3 to TRBJ2-2, with 12 bases fitting TRBD2. The V and J ends lost 3 bases and 5 bases, in that order; junction bases with no gene match: 10. The CDR3 contains 18 residues. Per germline, CDR1 ENHRY and CDR2 SYGVKD. CDR3 DNA: TGTGCCATCAGTGATGAACTAGCGGGAGGCCTGGGGACCGGGGAGCTGTTTTTT. Translation gives CAISDELAGGLGTGELFF.

J is TRBJ2-2 and V is TRBV9, with a weak D call TRBD1 (6 bases). V dropped 0 bases and J dropped 2 bases, with 11 bases sitting between them. In germline, CDR1 is SGDLS, CDR2 YYNGEE. CDR3 size: 16 residues. The CDR3 is CASSVDPGQNTGELFF. The CDR3 DNA reads TGTGCCAGCAGCGTAGATCCGGGACAAAACACCGGGGAGCTGTTTTTT. The variable domain in full, completed from reference TRBV9 and TRBJ2-2, reads DSGVTQTPKHLITATGQRVTLRCSPRSGDLSVYWYQQSLDQGLQFLIQYYNGEERAKGNILERFSAQQFPDLHSELNLSSLELGDSALYFCASSVDPGQNTGELFFGEGSRLTVL.

The chain recombines TRBV7-9 with TRBJ2-4; 9 bases fit TRBD1. V was clipped by 5 bases and J by 6 bases; unmatched bases: 8. The CDR3 is made up of 15 amino acids. CDR1 and CDR2 (germline): SEHNR, FQNEAQ (reference sequence). The CDR3 DNA is TGTGCCAGCAGCCTACAGGGACAGGGCTTAAACATTCAGTACTTC. This translates into CASSLQGQGLNIQYF.

This clone was seen just once. The J gene is TRBJ1-2, the V gene TRBV18; 7 nucleotides line up with TRBD1. Germline trimming cut 2 bases from V and 3 bases from J; bases unmatched to any gene: 12. CDR3 length: 17 amino acids. Germline assignment: CDR1 KGHSH and CDR2 LQKENI. CDR3 amino acids: CASSPRFGARGDYGYTF. CDR3 sequence (DNA): TGTGCCAGCTCACCAAGGTTTGGGGCCAGGGGGGACTATGGCTACACCTTC. Variable domain in full (rest from reference TRBV18 and TRBJ1-2): NAGVMQNPRHLVRRRGQEARLRCSPMKGHSHVYWYRQLPEEGLKFMVYLQKENIIDESGMPKERFSAEFPKEGPSILRIQQVVRGDSAAYFCASSPRFGARGDYGYTFGSGTRLTVV.

The chain has TRBV10-1 and TRBJ2-7, with 8 bases identical to TRBD2. Germline loops: CDR1 WNHNN, CDR2 SYGVQD (reference sequence). V was pared by 5 bases and J by 2 bases, with 2 bases of the junction left unmatched. The CDR3 is 13 residues long. The CDR3 is CASSFSGAYEQYF. CDR3 in DNA: TGCGCCAGCAGTTTTAGCGGGGCCTACGAGCAGTACTTC.

The gene calls are TRBV24-1 and TRBJ1-2, with D perhaps TRBD1 (6 bases). The CDR3 is 13 residues long. CDR1 and CDR2 from the germline V gene are KGHDR and SFDVKD. V gave up 5 bases and J gave up 4 bases, with 10 bases separating them. The CDR3 reads CATSGSDSYGYTF. Here the CDR3 DNA reads TGTGCCACCAGTGGTTCGGACAGCTATGGCTACACCTTC.

The gene calls are TRBV10-3 and TRBJ1-5; TRBD1 might be the D (5 bases). Trimming took off 3 bases at V and 4 bases at J, with 10 bases between the two ends. Germline-derived CDR1 and CDR2 are ENHRY and SYGVKD. The CDR3 has 14 amino acids. The CDR3: CAISDRVENQPQHF. The CDR3 nucleotides read TGTGCCATCAGTGACAGGGTTGAGAATCAGCCCCAGCATTTT.

The V gene is TRBV11-2, the J gene TRBJ2-7; D is uncertain. The CDR3 has 12 amino acids. Germline lookup yields CDR1 SGHAT and CDR2 FQNNGV. V was pared by 0 bases and J by 4 bases, with 4 bases between. The CDR3 region has the DNA TGTGCCAGCAGCTTAGACAGGTACGAGCAGTACTTC. Translated: CASSLDRYEQYF.

CDR3 nucleotide sequence: TGTGCCAGCACCCGGGGGGGCCCCTACAATGAGCAGTTCTTC. Its protein is CASTRGGPYNEQFF. This chain connects TRBV27 to TRBJ2-1, with TRBD2 identical over 8 bases. The CDR3 consists of 14 residues. The ends lost 7 bases at V and 2 bases at J; junction bases unmatched: 4. The V gene's germline CDR1 is MNHEY and CDR2 SMNVEV (reference sequence).

The V and J genes are TRBV2 and TRBJ1-1; 8 positions match TRBD1. Trimming took 6 bases from V and 0 from J; bases not matched to a gene: 6. The CDR3 sequence is 15 residues long. Germline V gene sequence: CDR1 SNHLY, CDR2 FYNNEI. CDR3 bases: TGTGCCAGCAGGGGGACAGGATCCATGAACACTGAAGCTTTCTTT. Its protein is CASRGTGSMNTEAFF.

The chain links TRBV3-1 (or the pseudogene TRBV3-2) to TRBJ2-1; weak D call: TRBD1 (6 bases). V was clipped by 4 bases and J by 3 bases, with 10 bases between them. CDR3 length: 14 amino acids. Looked up from germline, CDR1 is LGHDT and CDR2 is YNNKEL (reference sequence). The DNA of the CDR3 is TGTGCCAGCAGCCCACAGGGTAGCTACAATGAGCAGTTCTTC. This gives the protein CASSPQGSYNEQFF.

The rearrangement uses TRBV5-1 and TRBJ2-2; 7 nucleotides align to TRBD2. CDR1 is SGHRS and CDR2 is YFSETQ in the germline V gene. The junction had 12 bases not matched to a gene; V was cut back by 2 bases and J by 5 bases. CDR3 length equals 17 residues. Here the CDR3 DNA reads TGCGCCAGCAGCTTAACCGCGACTAGCTCGCCAACCGGGGAGCTGTTTTTT. This sequence encodes CASSLTATSSPTGELFF.

This sequence joins TRBV7-9 and TRBJ1-3; D gene unclear. V was shortened by 5 bases and J by 4 bases, with 9 bases between the two germline ends. CDR3 length equals 13 residues. Germline V lookup: CDR1 SEHNR, CDR2 FQNEAQ (reference sequence). Here the CDR3 reads CASSPELGNTIYF. CDR3 nucleotide sequence: TGTGCCAGCAGCCCGGAGTTAGGAAACACCATATATTTT.